The 31 T cell receptor beta chains presented below share a single source sample, sequenced in a study of tumor-infiltrating lymphocytes in localized non-small cell lung cancer. Generated by immunoSEQ multiplex PCR, the TCRdb table keeps only in-frame clones and is missing some. The sample includes 3,500 or so clones, less than 85% of them seen just once. The sequencing input was uninvolved lung tissue not adjacent to the tumor. These TCRs come from a human donor with non-small cell lung cancer.

The V call is TRBV7-6, the J call TRBJ2-7, with D possibly matching TRBD2 (6 bases). Trimming pared 1 base from V and 5 bases from J, leaving 18 bases between. CDR1 and CDR2 (germline): SGHVS, FNYEAQ. The CDR3 loop spans 16 amino acids. CDR3: CASSLVPGDRPHEQYF. The CDR3 DNA reads as TGTGCCAGCAGCTTAGTCCCGGGAGATAGGCCCCACGAGCAGTACTTC.

The chain employs TRBV2 and TRBJ2-7; D gene ambiguous. Deletions cut 6 bases from V and 0 bases from J, with 12 bases between. The CDR3 is 14 residues long. CDR1 is SNHLY and CDR2 is FYNNEI in the germline V gene. CDR3 nucleotide sequence: TGTGCCAGCAGCGACCCCTTTAGCTCCTACGAGCAGTACTTC. This sequence encodes CASSDPFSSYEQYF.

The V call is TRBV10-3, the J call TRBJ2-1; 8 nucleotides align to TRBD2. J gave up 5 bases and V 7 bases, and 7 bases lay outside the gene matches. This CDR3 is 14 amino acids long. CDR1 is ENHRY, CDR2 SYGVKD, per germline. In nucleotides, the CDR3 is TGTGCCATCACCCCGGGACTAGATAACAATGAGCAGTTCTTC. Residues: CAITPGLDNNEQFF.

The chain uses TRBV30 and TRBJ1-1, with D unresolved. There are 13 residues in the CDR3. Germline CDR1 GTSNPN, CDR2 SVGIG (reference sequence). With 3 bases removed from V and 5 bases from J, the gap between germline ends came to 13 bases. The CDR3 protein is CAWSGMSGTEAFF. For the CDR3, the DNA is TGTGCCTGGAGCGGGATGTCTGGAACTGAAGCTTTCTTT. Variable domain in full (rest from reference TRBV30 and TRBJ1-1): SQTIHQWPATLVQPVGSPLSLECTVEGTSNPNLYWYRQAAGRGLQLLFYSVGIGQISSEVPQNLSASRPQDRQFILSSKKLLLSDSGFYLCAWSGMSGTEAFFGQGTRLTVV.

The gene calls are TRBV10-2 and TRBJ2-5; no firm D call. The ends were cut back, 4 bases at V and 7 bases at J, with 13 bases in the middle. The CDR3 has 13 amino acids. The germline CDR1 and CDR2 sequences are WSHSY and SAAADI. Here the CDR3 reads CASSVGPISTQYF. CDR3 nucleotides: TGCGCCAGCAGTGTCGGTCCTATCTCGACCCAGTACTTC.

The chain uses TRBV5-1 and TRBJ2-1; D is ambiguous. The CDR3 runs 13 residues. Germline V CDR1 and CDR2: SGHRS, YFSETQ. Deletions cut 6 bases from V and 4 bases from J, with 11 bases between. The CDR3 bases are TGCGCCAGCACCCTAAACGGGTACAATGAGCAGTTCTTC. As protein: CASTLNGYNEQFF.

For the CDR3, the DNA is TGTGCCAGCAGCCCCGAGGGGGCTAGCGTTGGGGAGACCCAGTACTTC. This sequence encodes CASSPEGASVGETQYF. The J gene is TRBJ2-5, the V gene TRBV7-9, with a possible D match to TRBD1 (7 bases). CDR1 is SEHNR, CDR2 FQNEAQ, per germline (reference sequence). This CDR3 is built from 16 residues. V lost 5 bases to trimming and J lost 5 bases, with 21 bases between them.

The V gene is TRBV5-1, the J gene TRBJ2-4, with D possibly matching TRBD1 (5 bases). CDR1 and CDR2 from the germline V gene are SGHRS and YFSETQ. The CDR3 contains 13 residues. The germline V and J ends were trimmed by 4 bases and 6 bases, with 11 bases remaining between them. CDR3 DNA: TGCGCCAGCAGCCAGGGTACCAGAAACATTCAGTACTTC. Translated: CASSQGTRNIQYF.

The chain couples TRBV9 to TRBJ2-2; the D is unclear. V was pared by 0 bases and J by 4 bases, with 13 bases between. This CDR3 is built from 16 residues. Germline CDR1 SGDLS, CDR2 YYNGEE. The CDR3 here is CASSVDSGFGTGELFF. Here the CDR3 DNA reads TGTGCCAGCAGCGTAGATTCCGGATTTGGCACCGGGGAGCTGTTTTTT.

The chain is built from TRBV6-5 and TRBJ1-3, with D uncertain. This CDR3 has 15 residues. V lost 5 bases and J 4 bases, leaving 15 bases between the germline ends. Germline CDR1 and CDR2: MNHEY and SVGAGI. The CDR3, as DNA: TGTGCCAGCAGTCTTCAAAGGGCGCTGGGAAACACCATATATTTT. Translating gives CASSLQRALGNTIYF.

The V gene is TRBV2, the J gene TRBJ1-2; the D gene is possibly TRBD1 (6 bases). The CDR3 is 13 amino acids. Trimming shortened V by 7 bases and J by 1 base, and 10 bases separated the two germline ends. Germline V gives CDR1 SNHLY, CDR2 FYNNEI. The CDR3 DNA follows: TGTGCCAGCACCGGGGGCAGTAACTATGGCTACACCTTC. Protein sequence: CASTGGSNYGYTF. Together with reference TRBV2 and TRBJ1-2, the CDR3 gives the full variable domain: EPEVTQTPSHQVTQMGQEVILRCVPISNHLYFYWYRQILGQKVEFLVSFYNNEISEKSEIFDDQFSVERPDGSNFTLKIRSTKLEDSAMYFCASTGGSNYGYTFGSGTRLTVV.

V gene TRBV5-1 combines with J gene TRBJ1-2; D gene unclear. Germline V lookup: CDR1 SGHRS, CDR2 YFSETQ. V was pared by 0 bases and J by 2 bases, with 8 bases between. CDR3 length: 14 residues. CDR3 amino acids: CASSLAGNNYGYTF. The CDR3 DNA reads as TGCGCCAGCAGCTTGGCCGGGAACAACTATGGCTACACCTTC.

The chain has TRBV9 and TRBJ2-3, with unresolved D. CDR1 is SGDLS and CDR2 is YYNGEE in the germline V gene. Trimming pared 3 bases from V and 0 bases from J, leaving 14 bases between. CDR3 length: 16 amino acids. The CDR3 loop is CASSGIGFSSTDTQYF. The CDR3 DNA reads as TGTGCCAGCAGCGGGATTGGCTTCTCTAGCACAGATACGCAGTATTTT. Supplemented by reference TRBV9 and TRBJ2-3, the full variable domain reads DSGVTQTPKHLITATGQRVTLRCSPRSGDLSVYWYQQSLDQGLQFLIQYYNGEERAKGNILERFSAQQFPDLHSELNLSSLELGDSALYFCASSGIGFSSTDTQYFGPGTRLTVL.

The V gene is TRBV5-6, the J gene TRBJ1-2; TRBD1 matches 7 bases. Losses at the gene ends were 5 bases for V and 0 bases for J; bases not matched to a gene: 4. Germline-derived CDR1 and CDR2 are SGHDT and YYEEEE. The CDR3 totals 14 residues. The CDR3 loop reads CASSRGQANYGYTF. The CDR3 bases are TGTGCCAGCAGTCGTGGACAGGCTAACTATGGCTACACCTTC.

V gene TRBV10-2 combines with J gene TRBJ2-3; 8 bases are shared with TRBD1. Germline CDR1 is WSHSY and CDR2 is SAAADI. V dropped 7 bases and J dropped 8; count of bases not matched to a gene: 14. The CDR3 runs to 15 residues. The chain's CDR3 is CASKATTGVGRTQYF. The CDR3 bases are TGCGCCAGCAAGGCCACGACAGGGGTCGGTCGTACGCAGTATTTT.

This chain connects TRBV5-6 to TRBJ2-1; no reliable D call. Germline lookup yields CDR1 SGHDT and CDR2 YYEEEE. The CDR3 sequence is 13 residues long. Trimming pared 1 base from V and 4 bases from J, leaving 6 bases between. CDR3 loop: CASSLLPYNEQFF. Written as DNA, the CDR3 is TGTGCCAGCAGCTTGTTACCTTACAATGAGCAGTTCTTC.

This rearrangement joins TRBV27 to TRBJ2-7, with 14 nucleotides matching TRBD2. Germline-derived CDR1 and CDR2 are MNHEY and SMNVEV (reference sequence). V lost 5 bases to trimming and J lost 5 bases; unmatched junction nucleotides: 8. CDR3 length: 16 residues. The DNA for the CDR3 is TGTGCCAGCAGTGACTGGACTAGCGGGGGGACCCACGAGCAGTACTTC. It yields the protein CASSDWTSGGTHEQYF.

The chain has TRBV25-1 and TRBJ1-1; D unresolved. The V end was cut by 4 bases, the J end by 8 bases, with 14 bases between. Germline values: CDR1 MGHDK, CDR2 SYGVNS. CDR3 length: 13 amino acids. The CDR3 DNA sequence: TGTGCCAGCAGTGCCCCAATGGGCAGCGAAGCTTTCTTT. Amino acid sequence: CASSAPMGSEAFF. Combining the CDR3 with reference TRBV25-1 and TRBJ1-1 gives the whole variable domain EADIYQTPRYLVIGTGKKITLECSQTMGHDKMYWYQQDPGMELHLIHYSYGVNSTEKGDLSSESTVSRIRTEHFPLTLESARPSHTSQYLCASSAPMGSEAFFGQGTRLTVV.

The chain is built from TRBV10-3 and TRBJ1-1, with 12 bases fitting TRBD1. The V gene's germline CDR1 is ENHRY and CDR2 SYGVKD. The CDR3 is 18 residues long. The V gene end was trimmed by 3 bases and the J gene end by 4 bases; junction bases not matched to a gene: 12. The CDR3 nucleotides read TGTGCCATCAGTGAAAGTCCGGGACAGGGGGCAGTAGGCACTGAAGCTTTCTTT. This encodes CAISESPGQGAVGTEAFF.

CDR3 protein: CASSYRRTGGDGYTF. DNA for the CDR3: TGTGCCAGCAGCTACCGAAGGACAGGGGGCGATGGCTACACCTTC. The chain employs TRBV14 and TRBJ1-2; 11 nucleotides agree with TRBD1. CDR1 and CDR2 from the germline V gene are SGHDN and FVKESK. J lost 6 bases, V lost 5 bases, and 8 bases had no gene match. The CDR3 runs to 15 residues.

The chain links TRBV2 to TRBJ1-1, with a weak D call TRBD1 (5 bases). V lost 7 bases and J lost 1, with 10 bases in between. CDR1 and CDR2 from the germline V gene are SNHLY and FYNNEI. This CDR3 region has 13 residues. The chain's CDR3 is CASTRDRNTEAFF. DNA for the CDR3: TGTGCCAGCACAAGGGACCGGAACACTGAAGCTTTCTTT.

The rearrangement joins TRBV7-9 to TRBJ2-2, with 8 bases lining up with TRBD1. Per germline, CDR1 SEHNR and CDR2 FQNEAQ (reference sequence). The CDR3 contains 16 residues. The ends lost 4 bases at V and 4 bases at J; junction bases unmatched: 8. CDR3 DNA sequence: TGTGCCAGCAGCTCCCCCCTCGACAGGGGCACCGGGGAGCTGTTTTTT. Its translation: CASSSPLDRGTGELFF.

J is TRBJ1-1 and V is TRBV11-2; D unclear. The germline gives CDR1 SGHAT, CDR2 FQNNGV. Trimming left V 0 bases short and J 0 bases short, with 2 bases between. CDR3 size: 13 residues. The CDR3 region is CASSLDLNTEAFF. In nucleotides, the CDR3 is TGTGCCAGCAGCTTAGACTTGAACACTGAAGCTTTCTTT.

This chain joins TRBV27 and TRBJ2-5; 8 nucleotides line up with TRBD2. Looked up from germline, CDR1 is MNHEY and CDR2 is SMNVEV (reference sequence). J gave up 5 bases and V 6 bases, and 8 bases lay outside the gene matches. CDR3 length: 14 amino acids. The DNA for the CDR3 is TGTGCCAGCAGGGTAGCGGGGCAGGGGGAGACCCAGTACTTC. This encodes CASRVAGQGETQYF.

The chain couples TRBV6-5 to TRBJ2-1, with D perhaps matching TRBD1 (7 bases). The CDR3 totals 15 residues. Germline loops: CDR1 MNHEY, CDR2 SVGAGI. The V end lost 2 bases, the J end lost 5 bases, and 13 bases lay between the germline ends. Here the CDR3 reads CASSYGQGGHNEQFF. In nucleotides, the CDR3 is TGTGCCAGCAGTTACGGTCAGGGGGGCCACAATGAGCAGTTCTTC.

This sequence joins TRBV19 and TRBJ1-1; 8 positions agree with TRBD1. The V gene's germline CDR1 is LNHDA and CDR2 SQIVND (reference sequence). The CDR3 consists of 14 residues. Trimming took 6 bases from V and 5 from J; bases not matched to a gene: 8. The CDR3 sequence: CASRSDRVRTEAFF. As DNA, the CDR3 is TGTGCCAGTAGGTCGGACAGGGTGAGAACTGAAGCTTTCTTT.

The rearrangement uses TRBV30 and TRBJ2-5, with D possibly being TRBD1 or TRBD2 (6 bases each). CDR3 length: 13 amino acids. Trimming pared 3 bases from V and 7 bases from J, leaving 15 bases between. Looked up from germline, CDR1 is GTSNPN and CDR2 is SVGIG (reference sequence). CDR3 loop: CAWSGDSQGTQYF. CDR3 in DNA: TGTGCCTGGAGCGGGGACTCACAGGGGACCCAGTACTTC.

This clone occurred a few times. The V and J genes are TRBV30 and TRBJ2-1; D remains ambiguous. This CDR3 has 14 amino acids. V was cut by 4 bases and J by 7 bases, with 17 bases left in between. Germline V gene data show CDR1 as GTSNPN and CDR2 as SVGIG (reference sequence). Here the CDR3 DNA reads TGTGCCTGGATCCTTGGTAGCCCCGGGAATGAGCAGTTCTTC. Translating gives CAWILGSPGNEQFF.

V usage is TRBV9 and J usage is TRBJ1-1; tentative D call: TRBD1 (6 bases). The CDR3 runs to 18 residues. V shed 3 bases and J shed 0 bases, with 21 bases lying between them. Looked up from germline, CDR1 is SGDLS and CDR2 is YYNGEE. CDR3 protein: CASSALPGHITMNTEAFF. In DNA, the CDR3 is TGTGCCAGCAGCGCCCTCCCGGGACACATTACCATGAACACTGAAGCTTTCTTT.

This chain links TRBV28 with TRBJ2-1, with 9 bases matching TRBD2. V gave up 4 bases and J gave up 1 base; unmatched junction bases: 2. This CDR3 contains 15 residues. Per the germline V gene, CDR1 is MDHEN and CDR2 is SYDVKM. CDR3 sequence (DNA): TGTGCCAGCAGTTATCTAGCGGGGTCCTACAATGAGCAGTTCTTC. Translating it yields CASSYLAGSYNEQFF.

V is TRBV5-6 and J is TRBJ2-1; 11 bases match TRBD2. Unmatched junction bases numbered 3, after V lost 2 bases and J lost 5 bases. The CDR3 extends over 15 amino acids. CDR1 is SGHDT, CDR2 YYEEEE, per germline. CDR3 sequence: CASSFELAGDNEQFF. The CDR3 DNA is TGTGCCAGCAGCTTTGAACTAGCGGGGGACAATGAGCAGTTCTTC.